This is a list of T cell receptor beta chains from one sample in a study of T cell responses to AZD1222 COVID-19 vaccine. The table came from immunoSEQ multiplex PCR; TCRdb's copy has only in-frame clones and leaves some out. The table shows over 100,000 clones, with approximately 90% occurring only once. The source was peripheral blood, collected 28 days after the second AZD1222 dose. These receptors were taken from an adult who received the AZD1222 COVID-19 vaccine. The CDR3 runs from the conserved cysteine through the conserved F or W. Each record gives: D gene, V gene, CDR3 protein. A D gene is named only where the DNA matches it firmly.

NA TRBV6-5 CASSYYRYNQPQHF
NA TRBV9 CASSVSGPSSYNEQFF
NA TRBV28 CATQGGGATNEKLFF
NA TRBV7-9 CASSLPIGPQHF
NA TRBV28 CASRRDGVRQGYTF
NA TRBV18 CASSDGSNYGYTF
TRBD2 TRBV5-5 CASSRLAGHTDTQYF
NA TRBV28 CASSSGASYNEQFF
NA TRBV7-3 CASSANLNTEAFF
NA TRBV4-1 CASSQGLSGPYEQYF
TRBD1 TRBV7-8 CASSQDRGQFYEQYF
NA TRBV27 CASSPVQGIGNQPQHF
NA TRBV28 CASRTDPVDGYTF
TRBD1 TRBV9 CASSRTGHLSSYNSPLHF
TRBD1 TRBV7-8 CASSPRDRRPDQFF
TRBD2 TRBV5-4 CASSSGGASRAYEQYF
TRBD1 TRBV7-9 CASSPTRTGPEQYF
NA TRBV2 CASSEGFRYEQYF
NA TRBV15 CATSRELHRAYEQYF
TRBD2 TRBV18 CASKLAGSYNEQFF
NA TRBV2 CASSGKQGIGTEAFF
NA TRBV18 CASSPRAGDGYTF
TRBD2 TRBV7-9 CASRRFSGSSYEQYF
TRBD2 TRBV13 CASSALVREGRTDTQYF
TRBD1 TRBV6-5 CATHPGTGGKLFF
NA TRBV25-1 CASSVVNYGYTF
TRBD1 TRBV2 CASRFDRDDYGYTF
TRBD1 TRBV9 CASSAGQVLDTQYF
NA TRBV6-5 CASTPGPTNYGYTF
NA TRBV6-5 CASTSYRVTYEQYF
TRBD1 TRBV27 CASSYRGTTEAFF
NA TRBV7-3 CASSSYHRASGDYGYTF
TRBD2 TRBV7-6 CASSLAQAGGYNEQFF
TRBD2 TRBV7-3 CASSLRPYNDGRRLETQYF
NA TRBV6-5 CASGKRDNQPQHF
NA TRBV6-5 CASRRTRTDTQYF
NA TRBV7-8 CASSSSGPYNEQFF
NA TRBV7-9 CASSSRSDGYTF
NA TRBV1 CTSSQDHGHPSREQYF
NA TRBV5-1 CASSWDGTHYEQYF
NA TRBV19 CASSITRQRSGSNQPQHF
NA TRBV20-1 CSATMGNEQFF
TRBD2 TRBV6-2/TRBV6-3 CASSIHQSGRPIYEQYF
TRBD1 TRBV2 CASTTTGGGYTEAFF
NA TRBV5-1 CASSLVAAHEQFF